Each of the 29 T cell receptor beta chains below was sequenced from the same sample in a study of blood T cell repertoires in COVID-19. This table comes from immunoSEQ multiplex PCR, and its TCRdb copy is limited to in-frame clones, with some not included. Here the sample spans around 190,000 clones, around 84% being singletons. The sample comprised peripheral blood. These TCRs come from a human donor in a cohort sampled during active COVID-19.

The chain employs TRBV28 and TRBJ1-5, with 8 bases that match TRBD1. The CDR3 runs 15 residues. J was trimmed by 4 bases and V by 2 bases; bases with no gene match: 4. Germline V CDR1 and CDR2: MDHEN, SYDVKM. The CDR3 is CASSLIGQGNQPQHF. The CDR3 nucleotides read TGTGCCAGCAGTTTAATCGGACAGGGAAATCAGCCCCAGCATTTT.

The count of this clone is one. The chain carries TRBV21-1 and TRBJ1-6; TRBD1 reflects the table's D call only, with no check against the DNA. TRBV21-1 counts as a pseudogene. The CDR3 extends over 17 amino acids. CDR3 residues: CASSKDFQGPGVSPLHF. The DNA for the CDR3 is TGTGCCAGCAGCAAAGATTTTCAGGGCCCGGGTGTGTCACCCCTCCACTTT.

This chain joins TRBV6-6 and TRBJ2-5, with D maybe TRBD1 (6 bases). Trimming removed 1 base at V and 5 bases at J, with 11 bases between. The CDR3 length is 14 residues. Germline V gene lookup returns CDR1 MNHNY and CDR2 SVGAGI (reference sequence). The CDR3 region is CASSYLQGEETQYF. The DNA for the CDR3 is TGTGCCAGCAGTTACTTACAGGGCGAGGAGACCCAGTACTTC.

As to this clone: One end of the junction fails to match germline, which may point to a read error. The chain joins TRBV7-7 to TRBJ2-5; TRBD2 matches 7 bases. Germline V lookup: CDR1 SSHAT, CDR2 FNYEAQ (reference sequence). There are 16 residues in the CDR3. In nucleotides, the CDR3 is TGTGCTAGCAGCTTAGGCGTGGCGGGAGATGAGGAGACCCAGTACTTC. Translated, it gives CASSLGVAGDEETQYF.

The J gene is TRBJ1-4, the V gene TRBV28, with a tentative D call TRBD1 (6 bases). The CDR3 contains 14 residues. V lost 5 bases to trimming and J lost 9 bases, with 16 bases between them. Germline V gene sequence: CDR1 MDHEN, CDR2 SYDVKM. CDR3 in amino acids: CASSHSLGAQKLFF. The CDR3 coding sequence is TGTGCCAGCAGTCACAGCCTGGGGGCGCAAAAACTGTTTTTT.

This clone was seen a handful of times. V and J are TRBV15 and TRBJ2-7, with D perhaps matching TRBD2 (7 bases). The V gene's germline CDR1 is LNHNV and CDR2 YYDKDF (reference sequence). The V end lost 0 bases, the J end lost 4 bases, and 16 bases lay between the germline ends. CDR3 length: 16 residues. The DNA of the CDR3 is TGTGCCACCAGCAGAGATCGGGGGGCCCCCCTGTACGAGCAGTACTTC. Translating gives CATSRDRGAPLYEQYF.

This clone was seen only a few times. The chain joins TRBV6-1 to TRBJ2-7; TRBD2 matches at 9 bases. The CDR3 length is 16 residues. V was clipped by 3 bases and J by 3 bases; unmatched bases: 9. Germline CDR1 is MNHNS and CDR2 is SASEGT. CDR3 in DNA: TGTGCCAGCAGTGATCAACTAGCGGGCCTTAACTACGAGCAGTACTTC. Protein: CASSDQLAGLNYEQYF.

V gene TRBV7-9 combines with J gene TRBJ2-1; 9 bases match TRBD2. Germline CDR1 and CDR2: SEHNR and FQNEAQ (reference sequence). This CDR3 comprises 18 residues. V lost 5 bases, J lost 0 bases, and 11 bases stayed unmatched. In DNA form, the CDR3 reads TGTGCCAGCAGCCGGACTAGCGCTTACCCCCTCTCCTACAATGAGCAGTTCTTC. Residues: CASSRTSAYPLSYNEQFF.

V is TRBV5-4 and J is TRBJ2-2; D is perhaps TRBD2 (5 bases). Germline V CDR1 and CDR2: SGHNT, YYREEE (reference sequence). The CDR3 has 14 residues. Trimming shortened V by 4 bases and J by 6 bases, and 13 bases separated the two germline ends. CDR3 sequence: CASSTQLVSGELFF. The CDR3, as DNA: TGTGCCAGCAGCACCCAACTAGTATCCGGGGAGCTGTTTTTT. Drawing the rest from reference TRBV5-4 and TRBJ2-2, the complete variable domain is ETGVTQSPTHLIKTRGQQVTLRCSSQSGHNTVSWYQQALGQGPQFIFQYYREEENGRGNFPPRFSGLQFPNYSSELNVNALELDDSALYLCASSTQLVSGELFFGEGSRLTVL.

The chain joins TRBV11-1 to TRBJ1-1; no reliable D call. Germline CDR1 and CDR2: SGHAT and FQDESV (reference sequence). The CDR3 covers 14 residues. V lost 5 bases and J lost 1, with 11 bases in between. The DNA for the CDR3 is TGTGCCAGCAGCCGCAATATAGCGAACACTGAAGCTTTCTTT. Protein product: CASSRNIANTEAFF.

The chain is built from TRBV30 and TRBJ2-7; 9 bases align to TRBD1. Per germline, CDR1 GTSNPN and CDR2 SVGIG (reference sequence). Losses at the gene ends were 3 bases for V and 7 bases for J; bases not matched to a gene: 7. The CDR3 spans 13 residues. The CDR3 protein is CAWSQGQGLEQYF. CDR3 in DNA: TGTGCCTGGAGCCAGGGACAGGGTTTAGAGCAGTACTTC.

V gene TRBV28 combines with J gene TRBJ1-6; TRBD1 matches at 10 bases. CDR1 and CDR2 from the germline V gene are MDHEN and SYDVKM. This CDR3 is built from 15 residues. Unmatched junction bases numbered 8, after V lost 6 bases and J lost 9 bases. The CDR3 region has the DNA TGTGCCAGCAGACTAGACAGGGGGCTGGGTTCACCCCTCCACTTT. The encoded protein is CASRLDRGLGSPLHF.

The chain employs TRBV28 and TRBJ1-3; 12 nucleotides agree with TRBD1. The CDR3 totals 16 residues. Germline CDR1 MDHEN, CDR2 SYDVKM. V trimming: 6 bases; J trimming: 3 bases; junction bases outside the gene matches: 6. The CDR3 DNA follows: TGTGCCAGCAGATCCGGGACAGGGGGCTTTGGAAACACCATATATTTT. This gives the protein CASRSGTGGFGNTIYF.

The J gene is TRBJ2-2, the V gene TRBV28, with D perhaps matching TRBD2 (5 bases). Germline loops: CDR1 MDHEN, CDR2 SYDVKM. V dropped 6 bases and J dropped 8 bases, with 13 bases sitting between them. There are 13 residues in the CDR3. The CDR3 region is CASSPKLAGELFF. The CDR3 DNA is TGTGCCAGCAGCCCTAAATTAGCGGGGGAGCTGTTTTTT.

The sample holds a few counts of this clone. The chain links TRBV24-1 to TRBJ2-2, with 7 bases identical to TRBD1. Germline values: CDR1 KGHDR, CDR2 SFDVKD. This CDR3 comprises 14 residues. V dropped 2 bases and J dropped 5; count of bases not matched to a gene: 1. CDR3 in DNA: TGTGCCACCAGTGATTACAGGGGAACCGGGGAGCTGTTTTTT. Translating gives CATSDYRGTGELFF.

J is TRBJ1-5 and V is TRBV10-3, with D possibly being TRBD1 (5 bases). The CDR3 is 13 residues long. Germline lookup yields CDR1 ENHRY and CDR2 SYGVKD. V lost 2 bases to trimming and J lost 9 bases, with 11 bases between them. CDR3 in DNA: TGTGCCATCAGTGAGCAGGGAATAGCGCCCCAGCATTTT. Its translation is CAISEQGIAPQHF.

The J gene is TRBJ2-7, the V gene TRBV28; TRBD1 matches 8 bases. The CDR3 consists of 14 residues. V lost 6 bases and J lost 1; bases outside the gene matches: 5. Looked up from germline, CDR1 is MDHEN and CDR2 is SYDVKM. As DNA, the CDR3 is TGTGCCAGCAGGTGGACAGGGAGGTCCTACGAGCAGTACTTC. Its translation: CASRWTGRSYEQYF.

This clone appeared a few times. V is TRBV11-2 and J is TRBJ2-7; weak D call: TRBD1 (5 bases). Trimming removed 5 bases at V and 3 bases at J, with 14 bases between. CDR3 length equals 14 residues. Germline lookup yields CDR1 SGHAT and CDR2 FQNNGV. Here the CDR3 DNA reads TGTGCCAGCAGCGGGCAGGGTAGAAACTACGAGCAGTACTTC. Residues: CASSGQGRNYEQYF.

This clone is a singleton in its sample. The V call is TRBV29-1, the J call TRBJ2-2; D gene unclear. Trimming removed 5 bases at V and 2 bases at J, with 6 bases between. The CDR3 runs 12 residues. Germline-derived CDR1 and CDR2 are SQVTM and ANQGSEA. The CDR3 DNA sequence: TGCAGCGTTTACAGAAACACCGGGGAGCTGTTTTTT. This translates into CSVYRNTGELFF.

The chain has TRBV9 and TRBJ1-5; a weak D match, TRBD1 (6 bases). V was cut by 2 bases and J by 6 bases, with 12 bases left in between. There are 14 residues in the CDR3. Germline assignment: CDR1 SGDLS and CDR2 YYNGEE. The CDR3 protein is CASSVGGPGQPQHF. CDR3 bases: TGTGCCAGCAGCGTCGGGGGGCCAGGTCAGCCCCAGCATTTT.

This chain connects TRBV25-1 to TRBJ2-2; 13 bases line up with TRBD2. Germline V CDR1 and CDR2: MGHDK, SYGVNS. This CDR3 is built from 16 residues. V lost 8 bases and J lost 1; bases outside the gene matches: 4. The DNA for the CDR3 is TGTGCCAGCGAGACTAGCGGGAGGCTGAACACCGGGGAGCTGTTTTTT. It encodes CASETSGRLNTGELFF. The full variable domain, rest sourced from reference TRBV25-1 and TRBJ2-2, is EADIYQTPRYLVIGTGKKITLECSQTMGHDKMYWYQQDPGMELHLIHYSYGVNSTEKGDLSSESTVSRIRTEHFPLTLESARPSHTSQYLCASETSGRLNTGELFFGEGSRLTVL.

The rearrangement uses TRBV14 and TRBJ2-5; D perhaps matches TRBD2 (6 bases). This CDR3 spans 14 amino acids. V lost 2 bases to trimming and J lost 4 bases, with 11 bases between them. Per the germline V gene, CDR1 is SGHDN and CDR2 is FVKESK. The CDR3 spells CASSQPGVRETQYF. CDR3 coding DNA: TGTGCCAGCAGCCAACCGGGAGTGCGAGAGACCCAGTACTTC.

This clone was seen repeatedly, ten times or more. The rearrangement joins TRBV4-2 to TRBJ2-7, with 8 bases matching TRBD2. Trimming at V came to 1 base and at J to 2 bases, leaving 4 bases not matched to a gene. CDR3 length: 15 amino acids. Germline V gene data show CDR1 as LGHNA and CDR2 as YNFKEQ. CDR3 in DNA: TGTGCCAGCAGCCAAGCGACTAGCGAGACCTACGAGCAGTACTTC. Residues: CASSQATSETYEQYF.

The J gene is TRBJ2-7, the V gene TRBV19, with TRBD1 as a possible D gene (6 bases). Trimming left V 4 bases short and J 3 bases short, with 16 bases between. The CDR3 consists of 15 residues. CDR1 and CDR2 from the germline V gene are LNHDA and SQIVND (reference sequence). The CDR3 is CASSKSDSLYYEQYF. Here the CDR3 DNA reads TGTGCCAGTAGTAAGTCGGACAGTCTTTACTACGAGCAGTACTTC.

The chain is built from TRBV12-3 or TRBV12-4 and TRBJ1-1; 8 bases agree with TRBD1. The CDR3 is made up of 13 amino acids. The junction had 6 bases not matched to a gene; V was cut back by 6 bases and J by 6 bases. The CDR3 nucleotides read TGTGCCAGCAGGCCACAGGGGGGTCCTGAAGCTTTCTTT. It is translated as CASRPQGGPEAFF.

The CDR3 DNA reads TGTGCCAGCAGTCGCGGGACTAGTAAGCACGAGCAGTACTTC. This encodes CASSRGTSKHEQYF. V usage is TRBV28 and J usage is TRBJ2-7; 8 bases agree with TRBD2. Trimming removed 5 bases from V and 5 bases from J; junction bases left unmatched: 8. Germline CDR1 is MDHEN and CDR2 is SYDVKM. The CDR3 extends over 14 amino acids.

This CDR3 is CASSITGTSVHNEQFF. DNA for the CDR3: TGTGCCAGCAGTATAACCGGGACTAGCGTTCACAATGAGCAGTTCTTC. The genes are TRBV28 and TRBJ2-1; 10 bases are shared with TRBD2. Germline CDR1 reads MDHEN; CDR2 reads SYDVKM. With V trimmed by 5 bases and J by 5 bases, 9 bases remained unmatched. There are 16 residues in the CDR3.

In its sample, this clone was seen a few times. The rearrangement links TRBV11-2 to TRBJ2-5, with a weak D call TRBD1 (5 bases). Germline V CDR1 and CDR2: SGHAT, FQNNGV. Between the trimmed V and J ends, which lost 1 base and 1 base, there was a span of 7 bases. The CDR3 is 14 amino acids. CDR3 sequence: CASSLGGPQETQYF. The DNA of the CDR3 is TGTGCCAGCAGCTTAGGGGGCCCCCAAGAGACCCAGTACTTC.

This chain connects TRBV18 to TRBJ1-5, with D possibly being TRBD1 (5 bases). The V end was cut by 4 bases, the J end by 4 bases, with 8 bases between. CDR1 and CDR2 (germline): KGHSH, LQKENI. This CDR3 comprises 13 residues. In nucleotides, the CDR3 is TGTGCCAGCTCACGACAGATAAATCAGCCCCAGCATTTT. This sequence encodes CASSRQINQPQHF.